The clone carrying this T cell receptor beta chain turned up a few times. Its antigen remains unidentified. One junction end disagrees with the germline gene, perhaps due to a read error. The entry originates in a study of T cells in Graves' hyperthyroidism and ophthalmopathy. Looking at the study overall: Pretreatment peripheral blood was obtained at initial diagnosis.

Using RNA transcripts as the source, TCR beta CDR3 regions were amplified. First-round RT-PCR targeting the TCR CDR3 was performed with the HTBI primer set. MiXCR, run by TCRdb on the multiplex PCR reads, gives a single entry per CDR3 protein. This sample has 280,000 or so distinct CDR3 sequences, with roughly 15% found just once. Germline CDR1 is SGHTA and CDR2 is FQGTGA. The CDR3 spans 15 residues. Blood was sampled at initial diagnosis of hyperthyroidism, prior to onset of any ophthalmopathy symptoms. General observations from the study: Most thyroid clonotypes with frequency above 0.001 were detected in blood. A model using 13 V-J features told ophthalmopathy apart from stable hyperthyroidism.

The sample taken for sequencing was blood. This clonotype originated in a woman between 45 and 60 years old with Graves' hyperthyroidism that later progressed to Graves' ophthalmopathy. The chain links TRBV7-3 to TRBJ2-6; D remains unclear. The CDR3 nucleotides are TGTGCCAGCAGCTCGACGGTCTCTGAGGCCAACGTCCTGACTTTC. The encoded protein is CASSSTVSEANVLTF. Full variable domain (missing parts from reference TRBV7-3 and TRBJ2-6): GAGVSQTPSNKVTEKGKYVELRCDPISGHTALYWYRQSLGQGPEFLIYFQGTGAADDSGLPNDRFFAVRPEGSVSTLKIQRTERGDSAVYLCASSSTVSEANVLTFGAGSRLTVL.